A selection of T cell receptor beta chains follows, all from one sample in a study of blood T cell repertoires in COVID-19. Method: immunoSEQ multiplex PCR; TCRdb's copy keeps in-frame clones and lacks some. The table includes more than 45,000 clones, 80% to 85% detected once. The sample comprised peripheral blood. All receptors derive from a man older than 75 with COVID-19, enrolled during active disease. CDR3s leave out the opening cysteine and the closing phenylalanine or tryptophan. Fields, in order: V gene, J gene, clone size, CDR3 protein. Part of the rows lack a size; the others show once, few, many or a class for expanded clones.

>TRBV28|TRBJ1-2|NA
ASMDGGRNYGYT
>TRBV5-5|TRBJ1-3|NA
ASSPGQATYSGNTIY
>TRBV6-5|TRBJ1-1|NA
ASSLYRGPTEAF
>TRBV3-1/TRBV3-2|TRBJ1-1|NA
ASSQTRTGPRNTEAF
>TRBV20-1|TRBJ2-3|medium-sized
SATHTDTQY
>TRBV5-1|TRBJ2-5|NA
ASRQGPYQETQY
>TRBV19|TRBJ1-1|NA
ASSDSVNTEAF
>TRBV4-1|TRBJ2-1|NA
ASSRQGAVGDNEQF
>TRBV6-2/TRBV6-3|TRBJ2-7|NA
ASSYRPGQGREQY
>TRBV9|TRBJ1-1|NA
ASSPGGQRNTEAF
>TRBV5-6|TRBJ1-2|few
ASSFRDRGYGYT
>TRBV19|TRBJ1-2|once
ASSIGTGASDGYT
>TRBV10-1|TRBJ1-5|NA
ARLRGSYSNQPQH
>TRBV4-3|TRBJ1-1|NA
ASSQDRVGAGDTEAF
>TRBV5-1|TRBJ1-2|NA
ASSLVEYYGYT
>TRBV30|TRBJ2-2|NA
AFADIRWGTGELF
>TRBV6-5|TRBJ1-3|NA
ASSYDRNGNTIY
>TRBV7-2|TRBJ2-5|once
ASSRGNQETQY
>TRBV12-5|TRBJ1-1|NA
ASGLVRTGIVETEAF
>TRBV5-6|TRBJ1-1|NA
ASRDTGTGTEAF
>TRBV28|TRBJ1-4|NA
ASSSTTGGVEKLF
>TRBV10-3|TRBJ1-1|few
AIGARLDTEAF
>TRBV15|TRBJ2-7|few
ATSRDSGMGEQY
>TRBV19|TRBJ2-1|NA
ASNAPGRAEF
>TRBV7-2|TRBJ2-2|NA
ASSLWLSGELF
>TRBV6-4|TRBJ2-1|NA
ASSDSSTGGLHEQF
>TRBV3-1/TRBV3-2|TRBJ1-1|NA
ASSRRGGVAEAF
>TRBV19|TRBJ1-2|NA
ASSIQGNSNYGYT
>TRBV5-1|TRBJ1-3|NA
ASSSGGAPWDEDTIY
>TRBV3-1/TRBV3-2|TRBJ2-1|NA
ASSREYNEQF
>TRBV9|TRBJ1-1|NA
ASSDRLGLTRGTEAF
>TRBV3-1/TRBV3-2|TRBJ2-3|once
ASSQREGTDTQY
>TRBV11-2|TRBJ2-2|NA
ASSPGQGATGELF
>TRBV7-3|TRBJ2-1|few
ASSLTRDSYNEQF
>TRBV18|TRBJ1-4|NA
ASSPAGGDEKLF
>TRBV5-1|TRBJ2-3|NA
ASSLGQSTDTQY
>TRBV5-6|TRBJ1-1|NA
ASSLVQLRTEAF
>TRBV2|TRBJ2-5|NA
ASRSDRESWETQY
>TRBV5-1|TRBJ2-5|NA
ASSLRYQETQY
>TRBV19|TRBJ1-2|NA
ASSMTAGTADGYT
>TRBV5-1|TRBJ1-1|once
ASSYPDRKVEAF
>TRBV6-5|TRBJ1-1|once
ASSYSRVSTEAF
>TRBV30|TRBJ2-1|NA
AWVSGRDPIYNEQF
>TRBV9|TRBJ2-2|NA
ASSEGTGTNTGELF
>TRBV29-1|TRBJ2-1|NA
SVEATGGDEQF
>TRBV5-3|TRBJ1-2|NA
ARSLRRRNKYGYT
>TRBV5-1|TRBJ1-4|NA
ASSSVTGATNEKLF
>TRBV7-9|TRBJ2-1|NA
ASSLRASAYNEQF
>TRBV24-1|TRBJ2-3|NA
ATSDPGTSGARGDTQY
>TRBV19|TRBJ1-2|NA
ASSMWGALGYT
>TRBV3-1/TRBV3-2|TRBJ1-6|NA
ASSLRRDNSPLH
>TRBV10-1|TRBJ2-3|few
ASSEDRGTDTQY
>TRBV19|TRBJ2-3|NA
ASSMGLAGATDTQY
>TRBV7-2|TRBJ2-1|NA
ASSHRERLGNEQF
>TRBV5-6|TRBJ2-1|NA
ASSHSSGRWTYNEQF
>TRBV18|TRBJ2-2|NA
ASSPGTGGNTGELF
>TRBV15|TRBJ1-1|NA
ATSTDRRGAF
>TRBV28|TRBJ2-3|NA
AVWRGGTDTQY
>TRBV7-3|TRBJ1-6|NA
ASSLTGGLGALH
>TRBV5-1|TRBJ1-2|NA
ASSLLANYGYT